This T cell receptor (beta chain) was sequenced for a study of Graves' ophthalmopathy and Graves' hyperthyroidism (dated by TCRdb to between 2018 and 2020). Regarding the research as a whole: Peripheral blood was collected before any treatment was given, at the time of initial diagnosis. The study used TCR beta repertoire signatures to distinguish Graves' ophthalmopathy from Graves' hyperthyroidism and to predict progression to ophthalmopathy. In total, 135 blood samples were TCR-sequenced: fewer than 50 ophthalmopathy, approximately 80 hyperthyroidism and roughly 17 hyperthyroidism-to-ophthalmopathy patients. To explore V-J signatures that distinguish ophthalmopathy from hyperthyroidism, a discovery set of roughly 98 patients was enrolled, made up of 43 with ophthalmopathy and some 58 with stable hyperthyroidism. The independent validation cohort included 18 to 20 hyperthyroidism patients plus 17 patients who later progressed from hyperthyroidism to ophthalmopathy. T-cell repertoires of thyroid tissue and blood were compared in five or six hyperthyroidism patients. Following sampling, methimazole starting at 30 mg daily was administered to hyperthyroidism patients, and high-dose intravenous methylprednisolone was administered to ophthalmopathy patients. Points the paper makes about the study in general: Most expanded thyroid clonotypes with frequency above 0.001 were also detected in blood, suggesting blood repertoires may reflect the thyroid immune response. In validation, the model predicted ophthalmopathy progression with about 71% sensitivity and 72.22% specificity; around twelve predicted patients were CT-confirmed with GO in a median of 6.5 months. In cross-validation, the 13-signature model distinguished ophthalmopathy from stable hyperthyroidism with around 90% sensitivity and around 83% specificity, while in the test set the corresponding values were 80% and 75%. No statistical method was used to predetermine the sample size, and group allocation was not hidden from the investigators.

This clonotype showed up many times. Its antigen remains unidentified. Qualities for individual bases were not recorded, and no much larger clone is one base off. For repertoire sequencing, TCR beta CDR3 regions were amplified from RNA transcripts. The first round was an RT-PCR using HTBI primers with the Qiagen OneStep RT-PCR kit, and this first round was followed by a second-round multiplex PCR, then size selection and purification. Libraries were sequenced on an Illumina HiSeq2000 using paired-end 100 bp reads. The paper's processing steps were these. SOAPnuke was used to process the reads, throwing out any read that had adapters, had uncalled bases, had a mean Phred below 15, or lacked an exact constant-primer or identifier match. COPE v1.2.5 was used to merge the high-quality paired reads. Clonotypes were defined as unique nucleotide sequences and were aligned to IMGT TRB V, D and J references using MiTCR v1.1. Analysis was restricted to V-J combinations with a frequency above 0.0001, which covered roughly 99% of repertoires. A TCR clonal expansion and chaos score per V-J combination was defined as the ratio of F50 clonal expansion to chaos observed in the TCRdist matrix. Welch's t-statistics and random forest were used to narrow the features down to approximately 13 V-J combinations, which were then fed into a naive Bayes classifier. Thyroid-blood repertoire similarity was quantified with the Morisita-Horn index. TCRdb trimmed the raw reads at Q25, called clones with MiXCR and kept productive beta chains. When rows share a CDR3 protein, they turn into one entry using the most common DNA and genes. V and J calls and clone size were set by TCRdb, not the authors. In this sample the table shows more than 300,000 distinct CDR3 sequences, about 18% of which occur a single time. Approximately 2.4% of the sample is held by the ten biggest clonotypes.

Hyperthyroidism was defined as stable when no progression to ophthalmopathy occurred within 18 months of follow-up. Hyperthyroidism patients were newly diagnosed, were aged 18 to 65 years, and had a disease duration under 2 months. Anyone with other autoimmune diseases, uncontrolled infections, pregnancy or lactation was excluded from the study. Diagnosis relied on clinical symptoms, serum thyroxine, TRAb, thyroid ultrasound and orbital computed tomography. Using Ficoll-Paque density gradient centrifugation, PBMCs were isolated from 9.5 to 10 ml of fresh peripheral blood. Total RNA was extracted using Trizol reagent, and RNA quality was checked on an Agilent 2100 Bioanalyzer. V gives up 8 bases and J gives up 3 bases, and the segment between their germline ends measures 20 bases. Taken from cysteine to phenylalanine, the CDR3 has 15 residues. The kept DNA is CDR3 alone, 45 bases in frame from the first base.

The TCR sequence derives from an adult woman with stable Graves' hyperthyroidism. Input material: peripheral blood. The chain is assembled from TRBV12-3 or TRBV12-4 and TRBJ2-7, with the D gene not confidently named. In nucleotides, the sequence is TGTGCCAGCGGAACACCTTACCAAACAGTCTACGAGCAGTACTTC. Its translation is CASGTPYQTVYEQYF.